Listed here are 29 T cell receptor beta chains from one sample, sequenced in a study of T cell clonality in common variable immunodeficiency. Libraries were prepared by immunoSEQ multiplex PCR; TCRdb keeps only in-frame clonotypes and omits some of them. The record shows around 50,000 clones for this sample, with no singletons present. Sample: peripheral blood mononuclear cells. These receptors were taken from a person between 18 and 75 years old in good health.

This clone has a count of ten or more. The read is 3 residues too short to cover the CDR3 end, so that end is filled in from the germline J gene. V gene TRBV5-6 combines with J gene TRBJ1-1; D may be TRBD1 (6 bases). The V end was cut by 6 bases, the J end by 6 bases, with 18 bases between. Germline V gene sequence: CDR1 SGHDT, CDR2 YYEEEE. CDR3 length: 14 residues. CDR3: CASNAPGVRAEAFF. The DNA read from the CDR3 is TGTGCCAGCAACGCCCCAGGGGTTAGAGCTGAA.

In its sample, this clone was seen many times. The CDR3 loop is CSANDRGRFHNSPLHF. The covered CDR3 bases are TGCAGTGCAAACGACAGGGGGCGCTTCCATAATTCACCC. The rearrangement links TRBV20-1 to TRBJ1-6; TRBD1 matches 10 bases. The read comes to an end 3 residues before the CDR3 does, leaving the germline J gene to fill in the end. The germline CDR1 and CDR2 sequences are DFQATT and SNEGSKA (reference sequence). J gave up 5 bases and V 6 bases, and 10 bases lay outside the gene matches. The CDR3 spans 16 residues.

This clone showed up many times. The CDR3 goes on 3 residues after the read ends, and that part is filled in from the germline J gene. The chain combines TRBV5-4 with TRBJ2-5, with 7 bases lining up with TRBD1. Germline CDR1 SGHNT, CDR2 YYREEE (reference sequence). Trimming at V came to 3 bases and at J to 2 bases, leaving 1 base not matched to a gene. There are 13 residues in the CDR3. CDR3 amino acids: CASSSGQQETQYF. Incomplete CDR3 DNA: TGTGCCAGCAGCTCGGGACAGCAAGAGACC.

This clone was recorded at least ten times. The read ends 3 residues shy of where the CDR3 ends; the end is completed using the germline J gene. The chain employs TRBV20-1 and TRBJ2-3, with 11 bases aligning to TRBD2. Germline CDR1 is DFQATT and CDR2 is SNEGSKA (reference sequence). This CDR3 comprises 17 residues. Germline trimming cut 1 base from V and 0 bases from J; bases unmatched to any gene: 6. CDR3 DNA, as far as it was read: TGCAGTGCTAGAGGACCGGGACTAGCGGCGAGCACAGATACG. Amino acids: CSARGPGLAASTDT. The complete CDR3 protein is CSARGPGLAASTDTQYF.

This clone has at least ten counts. The CDR3 end falls 3 residues outside the read, so it is completed with the germline J gene. The chain links TRBV6-1 to TRBJ1-1; TRBD1 matches at 10 bases. This CDR3 comprises 13 residues. Germline CDR1 reads MNHNS; CDR2 reads SASEGT. The CDR3 loop reads CASSETGGAGAFF. CDR3 DNA, as far as it was read: TGTGCCAGCAGTGAGACAGGGGGCGCGGGG.

This clone showed up many times. The read stops 3 residues short of the end of the CDR3; the missing end is completed from the germline J gene. The chain is built from TRBV2 and TRBJ1-5, with D maybe TRBD1 (6 bases). Trimming took off 5 bases at V and 7 bases at J, with 15 bases between the two ends. CDR3 length: 14 amino acids. Germline-derived CDR1 and CDR2 are SNHLY and FYNNEI. The CDR3 bases that were read are TGTGCCAGCAGTAGAGGGGGGGCAGGACAGCCC. It specifies CASSRGGAGQP. The full CDR3 is CASSRGGAGQPQHF.

This clone was seen many times. The read stops 3 residues short of the end of the CDR3; the missing end is completed from the germline J gene. This chain connects TRBV20-1 to TRBJ1-1, with a tentative D call TRBD1 (6 bases). V lost 1 base, J lost 0 bases, and 12 bases lay in between. CDR3 length: 15 residues. Germline assignment: CDR1 DFQATT and CDR2 SNEGSKA (reference sequence). The CDR3 bases that were read are TGCAGTGCTAGAGCTCATACAGGGATGAACACTGAA. This gives the protein CSARAHTGMNTE. The entire CDR3 reads CSARAHTGMNTEAFF.

The table lists this clone with many counts. The read ends 3 residues early relative to the CDR3; the germline J gene fills the gap. This chain uses TRBV29-1 with TRBJ2-1; D is possibly TRBD2 (6 bases). Deletions cut 4 bases from V and 7 bases from J, with 8 bases between. CDR3 size: 11 residues. The germline V gene has CDR1 SQVTM and CDR2 ANQGSEA. The CDR3 bases that were read are TGCAGCGTTGGGGCGGGGAATGAG. Its protein is CSVGAGNE. Given in full, the CDR3 is CSVGAGNEQFF.

Ten or more counts support this clone. The read finishes 3 residues shy of the CDR3 end, and the germline J gene is used to complete it. This chain connects TRBV20-1 to TRBJ2-1, with 12 bases aligning to TRBD2. Germline lookup yields CDR1 DFQATT and CDR2 SNEGSKA (reference sequence). V shed 0 bases, J shed 5 bases, and the junction held 5 bases outside the gene matches. The CDR3 spans 16 residues. The CDR3 protein is CSARDLTSGRNNEQFF. The DNA read from the CDR3 is TGCAGTGCTAGAGACCTTACTAGCGGGAGGAACAATGAG.

This clone was counted ten times or more. The read ends 3 residues shy of where the CDR3 ends; the end is completed using the germline J gene. This chain uses TRBV5-5 with TRBJ1-1; tentative D call: TRBD1 (5 bases). CDR3 length equals 14 residues. V lost 1 base, J lost 4 bases, and 11 bases lay in between. The germline CDR1 and CDR2 sequences are SGHKS and YYEKEE (reference sequence). The CDR3 region is CASSLRGLTTEAFF. Partial CDR3 DNA: TGTGCCAGCAGCTTGAGGGGATTGACCACTGAA.

At least ten counts were recorded for this clone. The read ends 3 residues before the CDR3 terminus; that terminus is restored from the germline J gene. V gene TRBV28 combines with J gene TRBJ2-2; no clear D gene. V lost 2 bases and J lost 2, with 6 bases in between. The germline V gene encodes CDR1 MDHEN and CDR2 SYDVKM. This CDR3 is built from 14 residues. The CDR3 loop is CASSLGLNTGELFF. The part of the CDR3 DNA that was read is TGTGCCAGCAGTTTAGGGCTTAACACCGGGGAG. Full variable domain (rest looked up from reference TRBV28 and TRBJ2-2): DVKVTQSSRYLVKRTGEKVFLECVQDMDHENMFWYRQDPGLGLRLIYFSYDVKMKEKGDIPEGYSVSREKKERFSLILESASTNQTSMYLCASSLGLNTGELFFGEGSRLTVL.

This clone occurred many times. The sequence runs out 3 residues before the end of the CDR3; the remainder is reconstructed from the germline J gene. The chain combines TRBV9 with TRBJ2-1, with 10 bases fitting TRBD2. CDR3 length: 15 residues. Germline V gives CDR1 SGDLS, CDR2 YYNGEE. V lost 0 bases, J lost 7 bases, and 4 bases stayed unmatched. CDR3 DNA, as far as it was read: TGTGCCAGCAGCGTAGCTACTAGCGGGAAGAATGAG. This gives the protein CASSVATSGKNE. The whole CDR3 protein is CASSVATSGKNEQFF. The full variable domain, rest sourced from reference TRBV9 and TRBJ2-1, is DSGVTQTPKHLITATGQRVTLRCSPRSGDLSVYWYQQSLDQGLQFLIQYYNGEERAKGNILERFSAQQFPDLHSELNLSSLELGDSALYFCASSVATSGKNEQFFGPGTRLTVL.

Many counts were recorded for this clone. The CDR3 region is CATSDFLGSGGELFF. Partial CDR3 DNA: TGTGCCACCAGTGATTTCCTAGGTTCTGGCGGGGAG. The chain uses TRBV24-1 and TRBJ2-2; D is uncertain. The CDR3 goes on 3 residues after the read ends, and that part is filled in from the germline J gene. The CDR3 totals 15 residues. Germline values: CDR1 KGHDR, CDR2 SFDVKD. Between the trimmed V and J ends, which lost 1 base and 7 bases, there was a span of 12 bases.

This clone has more than one count but fewer than ten. The read ends 3 residues shy of where the CDR3 ends; the end is completed using the germline J gene. V gene TRBV27 combines with J gene TRBJ2-7, with TRBD1 as a possible D gene (5 bases). Germline-derived CDR1 and CDR2 are MNHEY and SMNVEV (reference sequence). The V gene lost 5 bases and the J gene lost 3 bases, with 11 bases spanning the gap. The CDR3 is 13 residues long. CDR3 region: CASSPGFYYEQYF. The covered CDR3 bases are TGTGCCAGCAGTCCAGGGTTTTACTACGAG.

This clone has a count of ten or more. The CDR3 goes on 3 residues after the read ends, and that part is filled in from the germline J gene. V and J are TRBV20-1 and TRBJ2-2; 9 positions agree with TRBD1. This CDR3 spans 14 amino acids. The germline V gene encodes CDR1 DFQATT and CDR2 SNEGSKA (reference sequence). The trim removed 6 bases at V and 2 bases at J, leaving 4 bases unmatched. CDR3 residues: CSARGQGNTGELFF. CDR3 DNA, as far as it was read: TGCAGTGCCAGGGGACAGGGTAACACCGGGGAG.

This clone came up many times. Read coverage stops 3 residues before the CDR3 terminus; the germline J gene supplies the remainder. The chain joins TRBV5-1 to TRBJ1-4, with a weak D call TRBD1 (5 bases). The CDR3 extends over 15 amino acids. Germline V gene lookup returns CDR1 SGHRS and CDR2 YFSETQ. Trimming left V 0 bases short and J 7 bases short, with 13 bases between. The CDR3 bases that were read are TGCGCCAGCAGCTTGGCCTCTAGGGGTGGTGAAAAA. Translating gives CASSLASRGGEK. The complete CDR3 sequence is CASSLASRGGEKLFF.

Many counts were recorded for this clone. The CDR3 is cut off 3 residues early in the read; its end comes from the germline J gene. V is TRBV5-1 and J is TRBJ2-7, with TRBD1 identical over 8 bases. Germline CDR1 SGHRS, CDR2 YFSETQ. V was pared by 4 bases and J by 0 bases, with 9 bases of the junction left unmatched. The CDR3 totals 16 residues. The CDR3 DNA, read in part, is TGCGCCAGCAGCCTTCAGGGGGCCCAGAGCTCCTACGAG. Translation gives CASSLQGAQSSYE. From start to end, the CDR3 is CASSLQGAQSSYEQYF. Drawing the rest from reference TRBV5-1 and TRBJ2-7, the complete variable domain is KAGVTQTPRYLIKTRGQQVTLSCSPISGHRSVSWYQQTPGQGLQFLFEYFSETQRNKGNFPGRFSGRQFSNSRSEMNVSTLELGDSALYLCASSLQGAQSSYEQYFGPGTRLTVT.

Points on this clone: With the read ending 3 residues before the CDR3 end, the germline J gene is used to fill in that end. J is TRBJ2-7 and V is TRBV7-2; D gene ambiguous. The V end lost 5 bases, the J end lost 3 bases, and 14 bases lay between the germline ends. This CDR3 is built from 14 residues. Looked up from germline, CDR1 is SGHTA and CDR2 is FQGNSA. The sequenced CDR3 bases are TGTGCCAGCAGCCAAAGAGTAGTACTCTACGAG. Protein: CASSQRVVLYE. The whole CDR3 protein is CASSQRVVLYEQYF.

This clone has at least ten counts. The read terminates 3 residues before the CDR3 end, so the remaining end is supplied by the germline J gene. This rearrangement joins TRBV7-8 to TRBJ2-2; D is uncertain. V gave up 3 bases and J gave up 3 bases, with 2 bases separating them. CDR3 length: 12 residues. Germline CDR1 and CDR2: SGHVS and FQNEAQ. The covered CDR3 bases are TGTGCCAGCAGCTTCGACACCGGGGAG. This codes for CASSFDTGE. The whole CDR3 reads CASSFDTGELFF.

Many counts were recorded for this clone. The CDR3 end is not reached by the read, which stops 3 residues before it; the germline J gene fills it in. The gene calls are TRBV10-3 and TRBJ1-5, with 10 bases identical to TRBD1. CDR3 size: 16 residues. Trimming removed 3 bases from V and 4 bases from J; junction bases left unmatched: 6. CDR1 is ENHRY, CDR2 SYGVKD, per germline. This CDR3 is CAISDLDRGGNQPQHF. The CDR3 bases that were read are TGTGCCATCAGTGACTTGGACAGGGGGGGTAATCAGCCC.

This clone was observed many times. The CDR3 end lies 3 residues beyond the end of the read and is filled in from the germline J gene. This chain links TRBV18 with TRBJ2-1, with 11 bases fitting TRBD2. Unmatched junction bases numbered 5, after V lost 4 bases and J lost 3 bases. This CDR3 region has 16 residues. The germline CDR1 and CDR2 sequences are KGHSH and LQKENI. CDR3 DNA (partial): TGTGCCAGCTCACGAATACTAGCGGGAGACTACAATGAG. Encoded protein: CASSRILAGDYNE. The CDR3 reads in full as CASSRILAGDYNEQFF. The full variable domain, in which reference TRBV18 and TRBJ2-1 provide the parts outside the CDR3, is NAGVMQNPRHLVRRRGQEARLRCSPMKGHSHVYWYRQLPEEGLKFMVYLQKENIIDESGMPKERFSAEFPKEGPSILRIQQVVRGDSAAYFCASSRILAGDYNEQFFGPGTRLTVL.

This clone came up many times. This CDR3 reads CASSTLGQGNTEAFF. The part of the CDR3 DNA that was read is TGCGCCAGCAGCACCCTGGGACAGGGAAACACTGAA. The chain employs TRBV5-1 and TRBJ1-1; 9 bases map to TRBD1. The read gets to within 3 residues of the CDR3 end, and the germline J gene fills in the rest. With 4 bases clipped from V and 2 bases from J, the junction kept 6 bases outside the gene matches. Germline assignment: CDR1 SGHRS and CDR2 YFSETQ. This CDR3 is built from 15 residues.

This clone was picked up many times. The read stops 3 residues short of the end of the CDR3; the missing end is completed from the germline J gene. This chain joins TRBV11-2 and TRBJ1-2, with 10 positions matching TRBD1. The CDR3 consists of 15 residues. Germline CDR1 and CDR2: SGHAT and FQNNGV. Germline trimming cut 5 bases from V and 7 bases from J; bases unmatched to any gene: 10. The CDR3 here is CASSISRGQGPGYTF. The CDR3 bases that were read are TGTGCCAGCAGCATAAGTAGGGGACAGGGGCCTGGC. Supplemented by reference TRBV11-2 and TRBJ1-2, the full variable domain reads EAGVAQSPRYKIIEKRQSVAFWCNPISGHATLYWYQQILGQGPKLLIQFQNNGVVDDSQLPKDRFSAERLKGVDSTLKIQPAKLEDSAVYLCASSISRGQGPGYTFGSGTRLTVV.

Ten or more counts support this clone. Read coverage stops 3 residues before the CDR3 terminus; the germline J gene supplies the remainder. The rearrangement uses TRBV5-6 and TRBJ1-5, with 7 bases matching TRBD1. Per the germline V gene, CDR1 is SGHDT and CDR2 is YYEEEE. The CDR3 is made up of 15 amino acids. V gave up 3 bases and J gave up 8 bases; unmatched junction bases: 11. CDR3 DNA, as far as it was read: TGTGCCAGCAGCTGGGGCGTAGGGGGCGGGAAGCCC. Protein product: CASSWGVGGGKP. In full, the CDR3 is CASSWGVGGGKPQHF.

This clone was found many times. The read ends 3 residues early relative to the CDR3; the germline J gene fills the gap. The chain has TRBV12-3 or TRBV12-4 and TRBJ2-7, with D perhaps matching TRBD2 (6 bases). The CDR3 contains 14 residues. Deletions cut 6 bases from V and 1 base from J, with 13 bases between. The CDR3: CASRIGSGSYEQYF. The CDR3 DNA, read in part, is TGTGCCAGCAGGATAGGAAGCGGGTCCTACGAG.

This clone was seen many times. The CDR3 end is not reached by the read, which stops 3 residues before it; the germline J gene fills it in. The chain links TRBV7-2 to TRBJ1-1; D call uncertain. Looked up from germline, CDR1 is SGHTA and CDR2 is FQGNSA. The CDR3 length is 15 residues. Trimming shortened V by 0 bases and J by 0 bases, and 8 bases separated the two germline ends. CDR3 DNA, as far as it was read: TGTGCCAGCAGCTTAGCGAGGCGGTTGAACACTGAA. Its protein is CASSLARRLNTE. The CDR3 in full is CASSLARRLNTEAFF.

This clone was picked up many times. The read ends 3 residues shy of where the CDR3 ends; the end is completed using the germline J gene. The rearrangement uses TRBV9 and TRBJ1-5; D is perhaps TRBD1 (5 bases). Germline V gene data show CDR1 as SGDLS and CDR2 as YYNGEE. The CDR3 runs to 15 residues. Trimming removed 3 bases at V and 0 bases at J, with 10 bases between. The DNA read from the CDR3 is TGTGCCAGCAGCGGGGGGGTGAATAGCAATCAGCCC. As protein: CASSGGVNSNQP. The full CDR3 protein is CASSGGVNSNQPQHF.

This clone was counted ten times or more. The missing CDR3 end, 3 residues past where the read stops, is filled in from the germline J gene. V usage is TRBV29-1 and J usage is TRBJ2-1; the match to TRBD2 covers 8 bases. Losses at the gene ends were 4 bases for V and 2 bases for J; bases not matched to a gene: 1. Germline CDR1 reads SQVTM; CDR2 reads ANQGSEA. This CDR3 is built from 13 residues. The sequenced CDR3 bases are TGCAGCGTTGGGCGGGAGGCCTACAATGAG. Protein: CSVGREAYNE. In full, the CDR3 is CSVGREAYNEQFF.

This clone showed up many times. The CDR3 extends 3 residues past the end of the read, so its final part is completed from the germline J gene. The chain joins TRBV5-5 to TRBJ1-5, with a tentative D call TRBD1 (6 bases). V was clipped by 4 bases and J by 7 bases, with 15 bases between them. CDR1 and CDR2 (germline): SGHKS, YYEKEE (reference sequence). The CDR3 is 14 amino acids. This chain's CDR3 is CASSRAGVEQPQHF. Incomplete CDR3 DNA: TGTGCCAGCAGCCGGGCAGGGGTGGAGCAGCCC.